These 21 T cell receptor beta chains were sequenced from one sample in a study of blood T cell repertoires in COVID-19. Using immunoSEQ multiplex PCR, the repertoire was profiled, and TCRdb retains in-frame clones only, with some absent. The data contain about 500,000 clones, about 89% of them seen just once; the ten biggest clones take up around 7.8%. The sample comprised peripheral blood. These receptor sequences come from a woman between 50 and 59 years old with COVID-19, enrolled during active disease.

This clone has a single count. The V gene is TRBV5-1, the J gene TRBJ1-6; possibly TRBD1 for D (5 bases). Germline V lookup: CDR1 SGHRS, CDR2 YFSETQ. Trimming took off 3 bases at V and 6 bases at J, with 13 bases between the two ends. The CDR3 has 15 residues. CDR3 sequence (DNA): TGCGCCAGCAGCTCGGCGGGGGAGGTTAATTCACCCCTCCACTTT. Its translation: CASSSAGEVNSPLHF.

In nucleotides, the CDR3 is TGTGCCAGCAGCTTAGGACAGGGGATCAATCAGCCCCAGCATTTT. This encodes CASSLGQGINQPQHF. The V gene is TRBV7-9, the J gene TRBJ1-5; 8 bases agree with TRBD1. Looked up from germline, CDR1 is SEHNR and CDR2 is FQNEAQ (reference sequence). Losses at the gene ends were 1 base for V and 3 bases for J; bases not matched to a gene: 2. The CDR3 loop spans 15 amino acids.

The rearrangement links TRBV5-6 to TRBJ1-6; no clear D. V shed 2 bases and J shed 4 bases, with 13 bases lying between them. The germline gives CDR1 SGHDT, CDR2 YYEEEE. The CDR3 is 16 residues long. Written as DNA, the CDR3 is TGTGCCAGCAGCTTTTTCACCCGGGATTATAATTCACCCCTCCACTTT. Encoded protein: CASSFFTRDYNSPLHF.

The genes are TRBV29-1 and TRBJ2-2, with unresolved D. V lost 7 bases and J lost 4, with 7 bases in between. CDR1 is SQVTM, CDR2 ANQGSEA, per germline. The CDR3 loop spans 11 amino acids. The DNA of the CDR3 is TGCAGCGCCTCCAGCACCGGGGAGCTGTTTTTT. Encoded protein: CSASSTGELFF.

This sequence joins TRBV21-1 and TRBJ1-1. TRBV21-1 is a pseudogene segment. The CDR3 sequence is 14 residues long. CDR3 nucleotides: TGTGCCAGCAGCAATGCCTGGAGGGGCACTGAAGCTTTCTTT. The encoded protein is CASSNAWRGTEAFF.

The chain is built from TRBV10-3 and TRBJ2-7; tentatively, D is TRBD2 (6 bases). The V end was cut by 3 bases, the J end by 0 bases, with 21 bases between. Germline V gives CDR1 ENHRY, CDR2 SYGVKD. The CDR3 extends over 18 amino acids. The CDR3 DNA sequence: TGTGCCATCAGTGACGCAGGGAGGCGGGGCCGAAGCTCCTACGAGCAGTACTTC. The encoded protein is CAISDAGRRGRSSYEQYF.

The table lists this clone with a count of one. The CDR3 coding sequence is TGTGCCTGGGACCCCACGGGGGATTCACCCCTCCACTTT. Translation gives CAWDPTGDSPLHF. The chain is built from TRBV30 and TRBJ1-6; tentatively, D is TRBD1 (5 bases). The V and J ends lost 5 bases and 8 bases respectively, with 13 bases between them. This CDR3 comprises 13 residues. The germline V gene has CDR1 GTSNPN and CDR2 SVGIG (reference sequence).

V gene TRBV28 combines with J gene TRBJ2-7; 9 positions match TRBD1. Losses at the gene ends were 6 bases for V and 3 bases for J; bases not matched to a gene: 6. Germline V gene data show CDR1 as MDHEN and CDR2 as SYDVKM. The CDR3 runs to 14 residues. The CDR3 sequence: CASSSTGGSYEQYF. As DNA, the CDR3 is TGTGCCAGCAGCTCTACAGGGGGCAGCTACGAGCAGTACTTC.

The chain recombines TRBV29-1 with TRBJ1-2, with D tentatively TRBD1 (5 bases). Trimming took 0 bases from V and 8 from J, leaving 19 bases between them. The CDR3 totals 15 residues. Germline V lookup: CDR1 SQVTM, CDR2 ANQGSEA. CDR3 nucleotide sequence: TGCAGCGTTGAAGATAGAAAGGCAGGGCCGGGCGGCTACACCTTC. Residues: CSVEDRKAGPGGYTF.

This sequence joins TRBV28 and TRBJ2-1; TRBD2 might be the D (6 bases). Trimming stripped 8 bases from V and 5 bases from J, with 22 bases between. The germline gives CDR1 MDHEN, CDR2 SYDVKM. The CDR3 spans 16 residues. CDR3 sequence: CASRTAGWGRDNEQFF. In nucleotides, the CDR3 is TGTGCCAGCCGCACGGCGGGATGGGGCAGGGACAATGAGCAGTTCTTC.

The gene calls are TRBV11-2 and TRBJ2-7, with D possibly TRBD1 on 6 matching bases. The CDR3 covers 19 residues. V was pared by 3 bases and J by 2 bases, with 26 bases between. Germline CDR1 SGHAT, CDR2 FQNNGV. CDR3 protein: CASSLTQSIPGHLPYEQYF. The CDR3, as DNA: TGTGCCAGCAGCTTGACCCAGTCTATTCCGGGACATTTACCCTACGAGCAGTACTTC.

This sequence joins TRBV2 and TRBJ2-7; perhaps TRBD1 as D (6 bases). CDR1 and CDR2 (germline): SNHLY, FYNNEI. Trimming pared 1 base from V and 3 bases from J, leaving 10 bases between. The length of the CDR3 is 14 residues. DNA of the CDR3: TGTGCCAGCAGTGAAGGAGGCAGGGGCTACGAGCAGTACTTC. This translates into CASSEGGRGYEQYF.

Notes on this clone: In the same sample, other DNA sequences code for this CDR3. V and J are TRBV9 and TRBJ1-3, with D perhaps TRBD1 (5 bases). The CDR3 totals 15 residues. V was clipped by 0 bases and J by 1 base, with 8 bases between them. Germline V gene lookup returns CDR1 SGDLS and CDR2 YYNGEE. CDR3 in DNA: TGTGCCAGCAGCGTAGCTGCAGGGTCTGGAAACACCATATATTTT. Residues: CASSVAAGSGNTIYF.

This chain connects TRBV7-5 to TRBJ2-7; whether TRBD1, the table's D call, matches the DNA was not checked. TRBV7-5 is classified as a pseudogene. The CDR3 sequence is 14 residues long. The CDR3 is CARSLRGFSYEQYF. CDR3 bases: TGTGCCAGAAGCTTAAGGGGATTTTCCTACGAGCAGTACTTC.

CDR3 DNA: TGCGCCAGCAGCTTTGAAACAGGGGAAGGGGCAGATACGCAGTATTTT. As protein: CASSFETGEGADTQYF. This chain uses TRBV5-1 with TRBJ2-3; TRBD1 matches at 7 bases. Looked up from germline, CDR1 is SGHRS and CDR2 is YFSETQ. The junction had 10 bases not matched to a gene; V was cut back by 2 bases and J by 4 bases. The CDR3 is 16 residues long.

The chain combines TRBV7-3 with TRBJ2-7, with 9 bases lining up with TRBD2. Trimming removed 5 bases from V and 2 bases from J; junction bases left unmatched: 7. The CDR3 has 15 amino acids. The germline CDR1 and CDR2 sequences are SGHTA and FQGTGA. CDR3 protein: CASSLSGGLAYEQYF. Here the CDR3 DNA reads TGTGCCAGCAGCCTAAGCGGGGGGCTCGCCTACGAGCAGTACTTC.

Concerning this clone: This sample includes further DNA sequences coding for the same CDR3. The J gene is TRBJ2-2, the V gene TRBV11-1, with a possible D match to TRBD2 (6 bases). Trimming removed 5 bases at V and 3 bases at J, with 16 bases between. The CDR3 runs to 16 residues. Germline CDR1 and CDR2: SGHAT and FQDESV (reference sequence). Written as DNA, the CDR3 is TGTGCCAGCAGCCTGGTCCGGGCGGGGTACACCGGGGAGCTGTTTTTT. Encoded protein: CASSLVRAGYTGELFF. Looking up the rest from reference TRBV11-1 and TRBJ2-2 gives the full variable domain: EAEVAQSPRYKITEKSQAVAFWCDPISGHATLYWYRQILGQGPELLVQFQDESVVDDSQLPKDRFSAERLKGVDSTLKIQPAELGDSAMYLCASSLVRAGYTGELFFGEGSRLTVL.

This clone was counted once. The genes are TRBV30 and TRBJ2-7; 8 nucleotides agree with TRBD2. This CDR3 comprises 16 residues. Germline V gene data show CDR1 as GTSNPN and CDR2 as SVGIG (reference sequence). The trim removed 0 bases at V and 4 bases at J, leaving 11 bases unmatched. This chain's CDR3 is CAWSVPAGDPRYEQYF. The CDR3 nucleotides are TGTGCCTGGAGTGTACCAGCGGGAGATCCCCGATACGAGCAGTACTTC.

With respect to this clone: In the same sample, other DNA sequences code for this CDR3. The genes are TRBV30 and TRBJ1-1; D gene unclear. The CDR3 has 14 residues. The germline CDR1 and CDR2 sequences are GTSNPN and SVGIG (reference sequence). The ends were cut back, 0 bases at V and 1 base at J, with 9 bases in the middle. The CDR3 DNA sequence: TGTGCCTGGAGTGTAGGACGGGGGAACACTGAAGCTTTCTTT. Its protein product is CAWSVGRGNTEAFF. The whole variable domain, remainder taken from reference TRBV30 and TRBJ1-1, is SQTIHQWPATLVQPVGSPLSLECTVEGTSNPNLYWYRQAAGRGLQLLFYSVGIGQISSEVPQNLSASRPQDRQFILSSKKLLLSDSGFYLCAWSVGRGNTEAFFGQGTRLTVV.

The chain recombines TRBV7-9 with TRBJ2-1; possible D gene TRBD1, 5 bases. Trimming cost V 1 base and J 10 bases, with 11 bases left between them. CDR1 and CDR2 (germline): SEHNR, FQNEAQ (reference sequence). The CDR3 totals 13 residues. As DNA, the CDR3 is TGTGCCAGCAGCTTAGTTCTAGGGGAAGAGCAGTTCTTC. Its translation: CASSLVLGEEQFF.

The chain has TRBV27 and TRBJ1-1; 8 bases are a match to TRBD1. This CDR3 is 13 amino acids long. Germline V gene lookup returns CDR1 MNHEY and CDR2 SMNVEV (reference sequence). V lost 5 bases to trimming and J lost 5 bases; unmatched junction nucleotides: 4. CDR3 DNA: TGTGCCAGCAGTCAGGGGGCTGGGACTGAAGCTTTCTTT. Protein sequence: CASSQGAGTEAFF.